Included here is one T cell receptor (beta chain) sequence, with context. The data were taken from a study of blood T cell repertoires in COVID-19. About the research overall: Both acute and convalescent COVID-19 samples were obtained from the United States, Italy and Spain. PBMCs, B-cell-depleted T cells, or T cells provided the cDNA or gDNA that made up the material.

The CDR3 sequence is 16 residues long. Germline V lookup: CDR1 SEHNR, CDR2 FQNEAQ (reference sequence). The V end was cut by 0 bases, the J end by 1 base, with 13 bases between. Source study methods: Using reference gene primer amplification, nucleated cell counts were estimated. Using immunoSEQ multiplex PCR, the repertoire was profiled, and TCRdb retains in-frame clones only, with some absent. That table gives V, J and clone size, and the DNA gave D and trimming. This table has over 150,000 clones, about 82% appearing once. The sequencing input was peripheral blood. This TCR was recovered from a man aged 50-60 years with active or convalescent COVID-19. The V gene is TRBV7-9, the J gene TRBJ2-7; D perhaps matches TRBD1 (5 bases). The CDR3 coding sequence is TGTGCCAGCAGCTTAGCGCAGGGCCGATTATCCTACGAGCAGTACTTC. Protein: CASSLAQGRLSYEQYF.